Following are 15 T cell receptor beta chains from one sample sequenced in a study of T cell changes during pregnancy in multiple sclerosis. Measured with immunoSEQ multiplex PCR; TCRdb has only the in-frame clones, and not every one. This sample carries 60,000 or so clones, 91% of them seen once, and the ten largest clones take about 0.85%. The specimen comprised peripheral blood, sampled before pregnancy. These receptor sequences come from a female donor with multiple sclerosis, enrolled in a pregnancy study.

CDR3 sequence (DNA): TGTGCCAGCAGCTTCTCAGGGACAATCTATGGCTACACCTTC. Translating gives CASSFSGTIYGYTF. The rearrangement links TRBV7-9 to TRBJ1-2; weak D call: TRBD1 (6 bases). The CDR3 is 14 amino acids. The germline V gene has CDR1 SEHNR and CDR2 FQNEAQ (reference sequence). The germline V and J ends were trimmed by 3 bases and 4 bases, with 12 bases remaining between them. Full variable domain (missing parts from reference TRBV7-9 and TRBJ1-2): DTGVSQNPRHKITKRGQNVTFRCDPISEHNRLYWYRQTLGQGPEFLTYFQNEAQLEKSRLLSDRFSAERPKGSFSTLEIQRTEQGDSAMYLCASSFSGTIYGYTFGSGTRLTVV.

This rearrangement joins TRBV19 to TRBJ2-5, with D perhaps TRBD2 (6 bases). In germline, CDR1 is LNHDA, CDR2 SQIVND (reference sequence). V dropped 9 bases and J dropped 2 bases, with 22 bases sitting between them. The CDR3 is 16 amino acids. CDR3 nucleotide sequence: TGTGCCAGGCGCGGGCGGGCGGGGTTTAGGCAAGAGACCCAGTACTTC. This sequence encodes CARRGRAGFRQETQYF.

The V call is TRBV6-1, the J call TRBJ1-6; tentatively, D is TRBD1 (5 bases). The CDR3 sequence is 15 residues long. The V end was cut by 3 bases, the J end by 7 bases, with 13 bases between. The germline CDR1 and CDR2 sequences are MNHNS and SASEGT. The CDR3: CASSEQSGINSPLHF. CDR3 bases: TGTGCCAGCAGTGAGCAGTCAGGGATCAATTCACCCCTCCACTTT.

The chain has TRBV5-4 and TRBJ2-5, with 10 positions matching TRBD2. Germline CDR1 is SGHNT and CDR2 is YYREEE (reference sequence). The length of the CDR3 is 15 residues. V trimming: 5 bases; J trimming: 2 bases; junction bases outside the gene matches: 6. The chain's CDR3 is CASSPSGGVQETQYF. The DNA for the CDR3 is TGTGCCAGCAGTCCCAGCGGGGGGGTACAAGAGACCCAGTACTTC.

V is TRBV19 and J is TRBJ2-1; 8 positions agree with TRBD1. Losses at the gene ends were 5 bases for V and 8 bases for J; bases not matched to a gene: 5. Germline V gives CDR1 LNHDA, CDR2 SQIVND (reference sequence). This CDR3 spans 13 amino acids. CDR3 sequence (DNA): TGTGCCAGTAGTGAGCCAGGGGGCGATGAGCAGTTCTTC. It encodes CASSEPGGDEQFF. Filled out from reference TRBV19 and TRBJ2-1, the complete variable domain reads DGGITQSPKYLFRKEGQNVTLSCEQNLNHDAMYWYRQDPGQGLRLIYYSQIVNDFQKGDIAEGYSVSREKKESFPLTVTSAQKNPTAFYLCASSEPGGDEQFFGPGTRLTVL.

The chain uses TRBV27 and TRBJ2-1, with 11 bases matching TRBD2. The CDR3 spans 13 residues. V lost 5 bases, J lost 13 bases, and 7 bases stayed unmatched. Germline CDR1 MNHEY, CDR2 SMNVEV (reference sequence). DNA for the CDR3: TGTGCCAGCAGTCCACGACTAGCGGGGCCCCAGTTCTTC. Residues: CASSPRLAGPQFF.

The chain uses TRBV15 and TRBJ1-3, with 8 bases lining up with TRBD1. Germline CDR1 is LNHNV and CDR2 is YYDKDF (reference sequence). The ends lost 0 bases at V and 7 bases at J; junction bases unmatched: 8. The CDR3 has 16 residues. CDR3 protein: CATSRDRGLAGNTIYF. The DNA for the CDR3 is TGTGCCACCAGCAGAGACAGGGGGCTCGCGGGGAACACCATATATTTT.

The DNA for the CDR3 is TGTGCCAGTAGTTCCCGACAGGGGGCGGGTGGCTACACCTTC. Protein sequence: CASSSRQGAGGYTF. J is TRBJ1-2 and V is TRBV19, with 10 bases fitting TRBD1. The CDR3 sequence is 14 residues long. Germline-derived CDR1 and CDR2 are LNHDA and SQIVND (reference sequence). The V gene end was trimmed by 5 bases and the J gene end by 7 bases; junction bases not matched to a gene: 7.

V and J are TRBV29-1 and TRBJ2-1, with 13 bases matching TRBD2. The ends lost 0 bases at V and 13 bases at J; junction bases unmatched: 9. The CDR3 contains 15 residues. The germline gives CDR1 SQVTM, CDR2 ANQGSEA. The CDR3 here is CSVEDPPTSGGAQFF. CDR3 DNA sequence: TGCAGCGTTGAAGATCCCCCTACTAGCGGGGGGGCTCAGTTCTTC.

CDR3 protein: CASSLAGATSNYGYTF. For the CDR3, the DNA is TGTGCCAGCAGCTTAGCAGGGGCGACCTCTAACTATGGCTACACCTTC. The chain employs TRBV7-2 and TRBJ1-2, with D perhaps TRBD1 (5 bases). V lost 0 bases and J 0 bases, leaving 11 bases between the germline ends. This CDR3 is 16 amino acids long. The germline gives CDR1 SGHTA, CDR2 FQGNSA.

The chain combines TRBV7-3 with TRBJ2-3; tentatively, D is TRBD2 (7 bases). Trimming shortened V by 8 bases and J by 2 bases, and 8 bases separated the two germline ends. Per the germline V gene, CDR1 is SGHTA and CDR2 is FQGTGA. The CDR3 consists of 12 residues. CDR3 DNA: TGTGCCAGCGGGGGGGCCACAGATACGCAGTATTTT. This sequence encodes CASGGATDTQYF. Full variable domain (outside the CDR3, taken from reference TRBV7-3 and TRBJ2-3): GAGVSQTPSNKVTEKGKYVELRCDPISGHTALYWYRQSLGQGPEFLIYFQGTGAADDSGLPNDRFFAVRPEGSVSTLKIQRTERGDSAVYLCASGGATDTQYFGPGTRLTVL.

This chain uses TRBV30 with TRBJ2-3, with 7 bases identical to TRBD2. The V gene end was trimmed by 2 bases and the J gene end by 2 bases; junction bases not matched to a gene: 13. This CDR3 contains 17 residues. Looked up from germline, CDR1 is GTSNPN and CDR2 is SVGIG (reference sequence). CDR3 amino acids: CAWSSDRISGLTDTQYF. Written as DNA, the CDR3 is TGTGCCTGGAGTAGCGATCGGATTAGCGGGCTCACAGATACGCAGTATTTT.

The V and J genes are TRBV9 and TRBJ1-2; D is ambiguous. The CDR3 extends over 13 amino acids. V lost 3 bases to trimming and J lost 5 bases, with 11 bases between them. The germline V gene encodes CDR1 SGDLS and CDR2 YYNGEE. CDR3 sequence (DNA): TGTGCCAGCAGCGCCGAGGCGGGTTATGGCTACACCTTC. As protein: CASSAEAGYGYTF. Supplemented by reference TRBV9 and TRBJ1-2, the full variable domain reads DSGVTQTPKHLITATGQRVTLRCSPRSGDLSVYWYQQSLDQGLQFLIQYYNGEERAKGNILERFSAQQFPDLHSELNLSSLELGDSALYFCASSAEAGYGYTFGSGTRLTVV.

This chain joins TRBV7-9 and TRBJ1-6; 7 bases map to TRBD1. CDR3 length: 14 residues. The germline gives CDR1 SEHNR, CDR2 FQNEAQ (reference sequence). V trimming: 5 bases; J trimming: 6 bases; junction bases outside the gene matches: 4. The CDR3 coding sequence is TGTGCCAGCAGCCAGGACAGGATTAATTCACCCCTCCACTTT. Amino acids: CASSQDRINSPLHF.

The CDR3 loop is CAIKQGIGNQPQHF. The CDR3, as DNA: TGTGCCATCAAACAGGGGATTGGCAATCAGCCCCAGCATTTT. The rearrangement links TRBV28 to TRBJ1-5; 7 bases match TRBD1. J lost 2 bases, V lost 10 bases, and 8 bases had no gene match. Germline CDR1 reads MDHEN; CDR2 reads SYDVKM. There are 14 residues in the CDR3.